Sequencing of this T cell receptor (beta chain) was carried out in a study of identical twins. Per the germline V gene, CDR1 is SGHTA and CDR2 is FQGNSA. There are 15 residues in the CDR3. Trimming at V came to 1 base and at J to 5 bases, leaving 5 bases not matched to a gene. TCRdb used MiXCR to reprocess the 5' RACE reads, holding one entry per CDR3 protein. This sample carries 690,000 or so distinct CDR3 sequences, around 8.3% of them seen once, and the ten largest clones take 0.75% to 1%. This clonotype was seen more than once but under ten times. Separately, the same data were catalogued under a study of yellow fever vaccine responses in identical twins.

Sequencing was done on a sample of PBMCs. The gene calls are TRBV7-2 and TRBJ1-5; 7 bases fit TRBD1. The sequence was obtained from a woman aged 18-29 years in good health. In nucleotides, the CDR3 is TGTGCCAGCAGCTTAGTAGGGACAGCAGATCAGCCCCAGCATTTT. Translation: CASSLVGTADQPQHF.